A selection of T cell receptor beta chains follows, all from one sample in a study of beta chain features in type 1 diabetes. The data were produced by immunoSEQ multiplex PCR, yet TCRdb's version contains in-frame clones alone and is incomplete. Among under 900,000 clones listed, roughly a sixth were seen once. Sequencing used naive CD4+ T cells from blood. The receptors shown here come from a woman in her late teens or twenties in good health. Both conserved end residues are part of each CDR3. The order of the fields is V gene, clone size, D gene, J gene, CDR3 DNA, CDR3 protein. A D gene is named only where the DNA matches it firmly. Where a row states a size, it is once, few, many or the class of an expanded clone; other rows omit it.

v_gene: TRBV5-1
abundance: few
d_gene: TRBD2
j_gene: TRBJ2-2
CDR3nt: TGCGCCAGCAATCTAAACCCAGCGGGAGCGCCCGGGGAGCTGTTTTTT
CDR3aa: CASNLNPAGAPGELFF

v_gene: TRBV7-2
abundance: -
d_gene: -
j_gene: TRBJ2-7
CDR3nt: TGTGCCAGCAGCCCCGGGTTACTCTCCTACGAGCAGTACTTC
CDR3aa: CASSPGLLSYEQYF

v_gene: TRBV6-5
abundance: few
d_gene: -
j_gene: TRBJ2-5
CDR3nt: TGTGCCAGCAATCAAGGACGGGCGGAGACCCAGTACTTC
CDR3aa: CASNQGRAETQYF

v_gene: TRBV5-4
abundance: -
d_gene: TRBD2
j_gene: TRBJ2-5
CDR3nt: TGTGCCAGCAGCCGATTGCGGACTAGCGGGAGTGAGACCCAGTACTTC
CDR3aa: CASSRLRTSGSETQYF

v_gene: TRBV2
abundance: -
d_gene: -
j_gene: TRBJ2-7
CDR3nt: TGTGCCAGCACCGGGGCTAGGTGGAACGAGCAGTACTTC
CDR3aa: CASTGARWNEQYF

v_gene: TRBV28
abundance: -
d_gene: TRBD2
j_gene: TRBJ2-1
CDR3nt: TGTGCCAGCATCTTTAGCGGGAATGGGTACAATGAGCAGTTCTTC
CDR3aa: CASIFSGNGYNEQFF

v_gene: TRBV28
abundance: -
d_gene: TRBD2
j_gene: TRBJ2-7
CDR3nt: TGTGCCAGCAGTTTTGGGACTAGCGACTCTTACGAGCAGTACTTC
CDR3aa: CASSFGTSDSYEQYF

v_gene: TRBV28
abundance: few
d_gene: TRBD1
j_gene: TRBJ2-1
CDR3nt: TGTGCCAGCAGTCCCGGGACAGGGGGTTACAATGAGCAGTTCTTC
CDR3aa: CASSPGTGGYNEQFF

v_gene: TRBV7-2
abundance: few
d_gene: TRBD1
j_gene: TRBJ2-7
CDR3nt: TGTGCCAGCAGCTCCCGACCCGGGACAGGGATCTACGAGCAGTACTTC
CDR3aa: CASSSRPGTGIYEQYF

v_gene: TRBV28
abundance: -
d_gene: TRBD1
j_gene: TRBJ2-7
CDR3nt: TGTGCCAGCAGTTTTATCACAGGGGGTTACGAGCAGTACTTC
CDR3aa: CASSFITGGYEQYF

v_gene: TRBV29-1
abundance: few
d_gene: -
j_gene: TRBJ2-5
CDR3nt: TGCAGCGTCTTGAGGGGGAGAAAAGAGACCCAGTACTTC
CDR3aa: CSVLRGRKETQYF

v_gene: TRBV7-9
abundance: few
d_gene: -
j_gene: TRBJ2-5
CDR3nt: TGTGCCAGCAGCTTAGGGAAGTACTCTCATGGGAAACAAGAGACCCAGTACTTC
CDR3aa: CASSLGKYSHGKQETQYF

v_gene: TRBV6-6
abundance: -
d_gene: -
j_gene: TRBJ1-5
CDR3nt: TGTGCCAGCACCCAGCAGGGCTCGGGCAATCAGCCCCAGCATTTT
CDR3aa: CASTQQGSGNQPQHF

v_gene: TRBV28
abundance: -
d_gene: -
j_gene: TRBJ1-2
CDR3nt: TGTGCCAGCAGCCCGACGCAGGGTACGGGATTAGGCTACACCTTC
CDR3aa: CASSPTQGTGLGYTF

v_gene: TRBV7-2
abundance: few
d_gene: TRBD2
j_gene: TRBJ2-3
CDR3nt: TGTGCCAGCAGCTTAGTCGCTAGCGGCGGGGCGGATACGCAGTATTTT
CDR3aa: CASSLVASGGADTQYF

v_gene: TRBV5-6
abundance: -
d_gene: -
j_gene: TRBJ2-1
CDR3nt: TGTGCCAGCAGCTTGTGGGGGTTCTCCCCGGGCGAGCAGTTCTTC
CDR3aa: CASSLWGFSPGEQFF

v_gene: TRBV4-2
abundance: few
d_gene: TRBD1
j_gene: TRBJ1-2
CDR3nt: TGTGCCAGCAGCCAACAGGGGACAGGAGCTAACTATGGCTACACCTTC
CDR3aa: CASSQQGTGANYGYTF

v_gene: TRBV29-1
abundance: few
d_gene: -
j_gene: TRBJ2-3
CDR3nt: TGCAGCGGCGGGGTACAGGCAGATACGCAGTATTTT
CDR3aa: CSGGVQADTQYF

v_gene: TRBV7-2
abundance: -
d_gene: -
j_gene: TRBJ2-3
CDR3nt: TGTGCCAGCAGCCTGCTGGGACTCCAATCGGGAGATACGCAGTATTTT
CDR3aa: CASSLLGLQSGDTQYF

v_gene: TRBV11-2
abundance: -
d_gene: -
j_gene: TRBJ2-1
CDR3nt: TGTGCCAGCAGCCCAGAAACAGGGTCACACGAGCAGTTCTTC
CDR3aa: CASSPETGSHEQFF

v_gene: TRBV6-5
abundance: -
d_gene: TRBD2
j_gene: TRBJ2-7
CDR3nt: TGTGCCAGCAGTCCACGACTAGCGGGAGGTTACGAGCAGTACTTC
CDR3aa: CASSPRLAGGYEQYF

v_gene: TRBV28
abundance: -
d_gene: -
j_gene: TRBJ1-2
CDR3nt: TGTGCCAGCTATGGGGGAGGCTACACCTTC
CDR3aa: CASYGGGYTF

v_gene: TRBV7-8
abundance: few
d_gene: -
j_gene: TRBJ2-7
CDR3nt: TGTGCCAGCAACCAAATGGGGGGCAGTAACTCCTACGAGCAGTACTTC
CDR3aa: CASNQMGGSNSYEQYF

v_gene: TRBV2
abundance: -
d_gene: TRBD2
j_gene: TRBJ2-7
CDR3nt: TGTGCCAGCACCCCGGGACTAGCATCCTACGAGCAGTACTTC
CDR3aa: CASTPGLASYEQYF

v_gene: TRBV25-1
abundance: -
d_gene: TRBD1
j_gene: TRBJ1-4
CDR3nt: TGTGCCAGCAGTGCCGGACAGGTCCTTAATGAAAAACTGTTTTTT
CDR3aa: CASSAGQVLNEKLFF

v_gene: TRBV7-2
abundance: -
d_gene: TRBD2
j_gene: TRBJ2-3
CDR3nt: TGTGCCAGCAGCTACCGGACTAGCGTTGATACGCAGTATTTT
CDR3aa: CASSYRTSVDTQYF

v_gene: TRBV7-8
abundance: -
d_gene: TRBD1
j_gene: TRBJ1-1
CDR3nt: TGTGCCAGCAGCACAAGACAGGGGTACACTGAAGCTTTCTTT
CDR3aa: CASSTRQGYTEAFF

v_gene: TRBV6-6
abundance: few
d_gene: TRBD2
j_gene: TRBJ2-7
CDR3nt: TGTGCCAGCAACCACGGGACTAGGGTAACCGAGCAGTACTTC
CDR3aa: CASNHGTRVTEQYF

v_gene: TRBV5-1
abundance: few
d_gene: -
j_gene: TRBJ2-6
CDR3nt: TGCGCCAGCAGCTTGGGCAGTTCTGGGGCCAACGTCCTGACTTTC
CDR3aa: CASSLGSSGANVLTF

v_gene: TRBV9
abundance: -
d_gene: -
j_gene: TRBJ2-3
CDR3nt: TGTGCCAGCAGCGCCGGCGGGTACAGCACAGATACGCAGTATTTT
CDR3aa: CASSAGGYSTDTQYF

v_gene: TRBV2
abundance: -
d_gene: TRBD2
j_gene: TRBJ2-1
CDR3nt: TGTGCCAGCAGGCCGCGGGGGACTAGCGGGACCAATGAGCAGTTCTTC
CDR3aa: CASRPRGTSGTNEQFF

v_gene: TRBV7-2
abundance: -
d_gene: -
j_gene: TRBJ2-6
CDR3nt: TGTGCCAGCAGCTTAGAAGGCGCTGGGGCCAACGTCCTGACTTTC
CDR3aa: CASSLEGAGANVLTF

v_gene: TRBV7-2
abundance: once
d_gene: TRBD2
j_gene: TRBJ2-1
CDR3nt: TGTGCCAGCACCCTTAGCGGGAGGGCCCATGAGCAGTTCTTC
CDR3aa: CASTLSGRAHEQFF